These 28 T cell receptor beta chains originate from one sample sequenced in a study of blood T cells in healthy people across ages. Using a J-beta primer mix together with a sample-barcoded 5' primer, a second PCR was run for about 6 to 12 cycles. TCRdb re-called the 5' RACE reads through MiXCR, storing one row per CDR3 protein. The table lists 730,000 or so distinct CDR3 sequences, approximately 39% of them singletons, with 20% to 25% in the top ten. Material for sequencing was blood. These receptors were collected from a woman aged 55-70 years in good health.

The J gene is TRBJ2-3, the V gene TRBV6-2 or TRBV6-3; no definite D call. The CDR3 covers 14 residues. V was trimmed by 2 bases and J by 2 bases, leaving 8 bases between them. Germline V gives CDR1 MNHEY, CDR2 SVGEGT. The CDR3, as DNA: TGTGCCAGCAGTTACACTAAATCCACAGATACGCAGTATTTT. Residues: CASSYTKSTDTQYF.

The V and J genes are TRBV7-2 and TRBJ2-7; D ambiguous. The CDR3 consists of 14 residues. Deletions cut 1 base from V and 3 bases from J, with 10 bases between. Germline V gives CDR1 SGHTA, CDR2 FQGNSA. The CDR3 region has the DNA TGTGCCAGCAGCTTAGGATCCAGCTTCTACGAGCAGTACTTC. It is translated as CASSLGSSFYEQYF.

V usage is TRBV20-1 and J usage is TRBJ2-1; 8 nucleotides agree with TRBD2. This CDR3 is 14 amino acids long. Unmatched junction bases numbered 6, after V lost 4 bases and J lost 4 bases. Germline loops: CDR1 DFQATT, CDR2 SNEGSKA (reference sequence). As DNA, the CDR3 is TGCAGTGCTACCTATAGCGGGATTTACAATGAGCAGTTCTTC. It specifies CSATYSGIYNEQFF.

There are many counts of this clonotype. The chain combines TRBV7-2 with TRBJ2-3; D gene ambiguous. V lost 5 bases to trimming and J lost 9 bases, with 9 bases between them. Germline CDR1 and CDR2: SGHTA and FQGNSA. CDR3 size: 11 residues. The CDR3 DNA reads as TGTGCCAGCAGCAGATCATTGACGCAGTATTTT. This encodes CASSRSLTQYF.

The gene calls are TRBV6-5 and TRBJ1-4, with D uncertain. There are 14 residues in the CDR3. Germline assignment: CDR1 MNHEY and CDR2 SVGAGI. Trimming cost V 7 bases and J 8 bases, with 17 bases left between them. CDR3 nucleotide sequence: TGTGCCAGCAACGAGGGAGGGAACGGGGAAAAACTGTTTTTT. Translating it yields CASNEGGNGEKLFF.

This clonotype has just a few counts. The chain recombines TRBV9 with TRBJ2-1; D is undetermined. Trimming left V 0 bases short and J 7 bases short, with 8 bases between. Germline values: CDR1 SGDLS, CDR2 YYNGEE. The CDR3 contains 13 residues. The CDR3 DNA is TGTGCCAGCAGCGTAGGATTTTCGAATGAGCAGTTCTTC. It yields the protein CASSVGFSNEQFF.

This clonotype occurred a few times. The J gene is TRBJ2-5, the V gene TRBV7-3; 7 bases line up with TRBD2. Trimming took 5 bases from V and 5 from J; bases not matched to a gene: 5. Germline V gene lookup returns CDR1 SGHTA and CDR2 FQGTGA. This CDR3 has 13 amino acids. The CDR3 protein is CASSGGSSETQYF. CDR3 sequence (DNA): TGTGCCAGCAGCGGCGGGAGTTCGGAGACCCAGTACTTC.

The rearrangement links TRBV29-1 to TRBJ1-1; D gene unclear. Germline CDR1 is SQVTM and CDR2 is ANQGSEA. The CDR3 length is 14 residues. Trimming cost V 4 bases and J 0 bases, with 12 bases left between them. CDR3 protein: CSVVMTQMNTEAFF. CDR3 DNA sequence: TGCAGCGTTGTTATGACACAGATGAACACTGAAGCTTTCTTT. The complete variable domain, with remaining parts taken from reference TRBV29-1 and TRBJ1-1, reads SAVISQKPSRDICQRGTSLTIQCQVDSQVTMMFWYRQQPGQSLTLIATANQGSEATYESGFVIDKFPISRPNLTFSTLTVSNMSPEDSSIYLCSVVMTQMNTEAFFGQGTRLTVV.

The chain joins TRBV29-1 to TRBJ2-5; a weak D match, TRBD1 (7 bases). The DNA end is a closer match to TRBJ2-7, so the J assignment may be wrong. In germline, CDR1 is SQVTM, CDR2 ANQGSEA. The CDR3 is 13 amino acids. The CDR3: CSVESGGRREQYF. CDR3 bases: TGCAGCGTTGAATCAGGGGGGAGGCGCGAGCAGTACTTC.

A word on this clonotype: This may come from a read error, since a much larger clone is one base off. CDR3 loop: CASSRTGGDGYAF. CDR3 coding DNA: TGTGCCAGCAGCCGGACAGGGGGCGATGGCTACGCCTTC. The genes are TRBV12-3 or TRBV12-4 and TRBJ1-2, with TRBD1 identical over 11 bases. The CDR3 runs 13 residues.

The chain is built from TRBV20-1 and TRBJ1-2; TRBD1 matches at 9 bases. The germline CDR1 and CDR2 sequences are DFQATT and SNEGSKA (reference sequence). V shed 6 bases, J shed 6 bases, and the junction held 5 bases outside the gene matches. This CDR3 region has 12 residues. The CDR3 sequence is CSAGQGRNGYTF. As DNA, the CDR3 is TGCAGTGCGGGACAGGGAAGAAATGGCTACACCTTC.

This clonotype has only a few counts. The V call is TRBV29-1, the J call TRBJ2-7; weak D call: TRBD2 (6 bases). Germline V lookup: CDR1 SQVTM, CDR2 ANQGSEA. CDR3 size: 13 residues. Trimming took off 3 bases at V and 6 bases at J, with 15 bases between the two ends. The CDR3 DNA reads as TGCAGCGTTGACGGGGACTCTGGCATCGAGCAGTACTTC. This translates into CSVDGDSGIEQYF.

The chain carries TRBV7-9 and TRBJ2-1, with D unresolved. The ends were cut back, 5 bases at V and 13 bases at J, with 24 bases in the middle. CDR3 length equals 15 residues. Germline V gives CDR1 SEHNR, CDR2 FQNEAQ (reference sequence). The CDR3 bases are TGTGCCAGCAGCCCCTGGAGTGGGTCCCAAGAGACCCAGTTCTTC. Protein: CASSPWSGSQETQFF. Based on the CDR3 plus reference TRBV7-9 and TRBJ2-1, the full variable domain is DTGVSQNPRHKITKRGQNVTFRCDPISEHNRLYWYRQTLGQGPEFLTYFQNEAQLEKSRLLSDRFSAERPKGSFSTLEIQRTEQGDSAMYLCASSPWSGSQETQFFGPGTRLTVL.

There are a few counts of this clonotype. The J gene is TRBJ2-5, the V gene TRBV4-3; 12 nucleotides line up with TRBD2. The J call may be in error: the DNA end matches TRBJ2-7 better. The length of the CDR3 is 21 residues. Germline lookup yields CDR1 LGHNA and CDR2 YSLEER. Written as DNA, the CDR3 is TGCGCCAGCAGCCAAGAACTACCAATGGGACTAGCGGGTTTTATTTCGTACGAGCAGTACTTC. Protein sequence: CASSQELPMGLAGFISYEQYF.

In regard to this clonotype: Just one base apart from a much larger clone, this may be a read error. V is TRBV5-1 and J is TRBJ2-1; 8 bases are a match to TRBD2. The germline gives CDR1 SGHRS, CDR2 YFSETQ. The CDR3 consists of 13 residues. In nucleotides, the CDR3 is TGCGCCGGCAGCACCGGACTAGCCGATGAGCAGTTCTTC. It yields the protein CAGSTGLADEQFF.

This clonotype was picked up a small number of times. This chain uses TRBV5-1 with TRBJ1-4; 9 bases are a match to TRBD1. Trimming cost V 6 bases and J 7 bases; bases outside gene matches: 7. The CDR3 sequence is 14 residues long. In germline, CDR1 is SGHRS, CDR2 YFSETQ. CDR3 residues: CASTRTGETEKLFF. CDR3 DNA sequence: TGCGCCAGCACCAGGACAGGGGAAACTGAAAAACTGTTTTTT.

As for this clonotype: Being one base from a much bigger clone, this may be a read error. The V and J genes are TRBV7-2 and TRBJ2-7, with 7 nucleotides matching TRBD2. CDR3 length: 13 residues. Germline CDR1 and CDR2: SGHTA and FQGNSA. Trimming removed 4 bases from V and 8 bases from J; junction bases left unmatched: 8. This CDR3 reads CASSSAGRYKQYF. CDR3 in DNA: TGTGCCAGCAGCTCAGCGGGACGGTACAAGCAGTACTTC.

This CDR3 is CASSFSGGATNEKLFF. The CDR3 coding sequence is TGTGCCAGCAGTTTCTCGGGGGGGGCGACTAATGAAAAACTGTTTTTT. The chain links TRBV28 to TRBJ1-4; D possibly corresponds to TRBD1 (6 bases). Germline CDR1 and CDR2: MDHEN and SYDVKM. V lost 3 bases, J lost 2 bases, and 13 bases lay in between. The CDR3 extends over 16 amino acids. Using reference TRBV28 and TRBJ1-4 for the parts outside the CDR3, the full variable domain is DVKVTQSSRYLVKRTGEKVFLECVQDMDHENMFWYRQDPGLGLRLIYFSYDVKMKEKGDIPEGYSVSREKKERFSLILESASTNQTSMYLCASSFSGGATNEKLFFGSGTQLSVL.

The gene calls are TRBV5-1 and TRBJ2-5, with 11 bases identical to TRBD1. Germline trimming cut 5 bases from V and 11 bases from J; bases unmatched to any gene: 14. Germline V CDR1 and CDR2: SGHRS, YFSETQ. The CDR3 loop spans 15 amino acids. CDR3 sequence reads: CASRRSGTGGNEQYF. CDR3 bases: TGCGCCAGCAGACGATCCGGGACAGGGGGAAATGAGCAGTACTTC.

In its sample, this clonotype was seen many times. The chain links TRBV28 to TRBJ2-1; the D gene is possibly TRBD1 (6 bases). The CDR3 length is 15 residues. Trimming pared 9 bases from V and 6 bases from J, leaving 21 bases between. CDR1 MDHEN and CDR2 SYDVKM come from the germline V gene. CDR3 residues: CASTPWAGDGNEQFF. CDR3 bases: TGTGCCAGTACCCCCTGGGCAGGGGACGGCAATGAGCAGTTCTTC.

The sample holds a few counts of this clonotype. J is TRBJ2-7 and V is TRBV15, with D possibly being TRBD1 or TRBD2 (5 bases each). The CDR3 has 13 amino acids. The germline CDR1 and CDR2 sequences are LNHNV and YYDKDF (reference sequence). V was cut by 4 bases and J by 6 bases, with 13 bases left in between. The CDR3 nucleotides are TGTGCCACCAGCAACGAGGGGTTCGCCGAGCAGTACTTC. Translation: CATSNEGFAEQYF. Based on the CDR3 plus reference TRBV15 and TRBJ2-7, the full variable domain is DAMVIQNPRYQVTQFGKPVTLSCSQTLNHNVMYWYQQKSSQAPKLLFHYYDKDFNNEADTPDNFQSRRPNTSFCFLDIRSPGLGDTAMYLCATSNEGFAEQYFGPGTRLTVT.

This clonotype was counted many times. The J gene is TRBJ2-7, the V gene TRBV10-3, with 10 bases identical to TRBD1. The CDR3 consists of 15 residues. The germline gives CDR1 ENHRY, CDR2 SYGVKD. V was pared by 0 bases and J by 3 bases, with 2 bases of the junction left unmatched. For the CDR3, the DNA is TGTGCCATCAGTGAGTCTGGGACAGGGGTCTACGAGCAGTACTTC. Protein product: CAISESGTGVYEQYF.

This clonotype was seen a few times. The V and J genes are TRBV28 and TRBJ2-3; TRBD1 agrees at 8 bases. The CDR3 has 12 amino acids. Trimming at V came to 6 bases and at J to 5 bases, leaving 1 base not matched to a gene. Germline V CDR1 and CDR2: MDHEN, SYDVKM. In DNA form, the CDR3 reads TGTGCCAGCAGGACAGGGGAAGATACGCAGTATTTT. This sequence encodes CASRTGEDTQYF.

This clonotype turned up a few times. The rearrangement links TRBV13 to TRBJ2-3; D is unresolved. The germline gives CDR1 PRHDT, CDR2 FYEKMQ (reference sequence). V dropped 3 bases and J dropped 2 bases, with 6 bases sitting between them. This CDR3 region has 13 residues. CDR3 DNA: TGTGCCAGCAGCTTCCGGGTCACAGATACGCAGTATTTT. Protein: CASSFRVTDTQYF. Looking up the rest from reference TRBV13 and TRBJ2-3 gives the full variable domain: AAGVIQSPRHLIKEKRETATLKCYPIPRHDTVYWYQQGPGQDPQFLISFYEKMQSDKGSIPDRFSAQQFSDYHSELNMSSLELGDSALYFCASSFRVTDTQYFGPGTRLTVL.

Only a few counts were recorded for this clonotype. The V and J genes are TRBV7-3 and TRBJ2-3; D is possibly TRBD2 (7 bases). The CDR3 is 16 amino acids. The germline V and J ends were trimmed by 5 bases and 4 bases, with 19 bases remaining between them. Per the germline V gene, CDR1 is SGHTA and CDR2 is FQGTGA. CDR3 nucleotides: TGTGCCAGCAGCCCCCAGGCTAAGGGGGGGGCAGATACGCAGTATTTT. The encoded protein is CASSPQAKGGADTQYF.

About this clonotype: At one end the junction does not follow the germline gene, possibly because of a read error. The rearrangement uses TRBV5-5 and TRBJ2-7; 7 bases line up with TRBD2. Germline loops: CDR1 SGHKS, CDR2 YYEKEE (reference sequence). The CDR3 runs 17 residues. CDR3 region: CVSSLEKGGRSSYEQYF. The CDR3 DNA reads as TGTGTCAGCAGCTTGGAGAAGGGAGGGCGGAGCTCCTACGAGCAGTACTTC.

This clonotype was recorded at least ten times. V gene TRBV30 combines with J gene TRBJ2-1, with 10 bases that match TRBD2. Per germline, CDR1 GTSNPN and CDR2 SVGIG (reference sequence). The CDR3 has 13 amino acids. After removal of 4 bases from V and 9 bases from J, the junction contained 6 bases not matched to a gene. The CDR3: CAWNKRGGSEQFF. In nucleotides, the CDR3 is TGTGCCTGGAATAAGCGGGGGGGTAGTGAGCAGTTCTTC.

This clonotype was seen a few times. The V gene is TRBV28, the J gene TRBJ2-5, with D perhaps TRBD2 (5 bases). CDR1 MDHEN and CDR2 SYDVKM come from the germline V gene. V was trimmed by 7 bases and J by 1 base, leaving 7 bases between them. This CDR3 has 12 amino acids. This chain's CDR3 is CASNRGQETQYF. CDR3 nucleotide sequence: TGTGCCAGCAACCGGGGCCAAGAGACCCAGTACTTC.